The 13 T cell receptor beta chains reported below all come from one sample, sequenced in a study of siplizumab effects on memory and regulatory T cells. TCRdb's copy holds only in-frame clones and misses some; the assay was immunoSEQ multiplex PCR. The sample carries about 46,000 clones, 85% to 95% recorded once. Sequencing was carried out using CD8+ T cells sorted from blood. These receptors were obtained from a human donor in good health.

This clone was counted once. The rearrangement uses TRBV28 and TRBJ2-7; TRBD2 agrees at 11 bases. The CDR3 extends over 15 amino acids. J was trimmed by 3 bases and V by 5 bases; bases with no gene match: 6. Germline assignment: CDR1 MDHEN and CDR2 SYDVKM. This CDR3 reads CASSPPGLADYEQYF. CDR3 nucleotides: TGTGCCAGCAGTCCGCCGGGACTAGCGGACTACGAGCAGTACTTC.

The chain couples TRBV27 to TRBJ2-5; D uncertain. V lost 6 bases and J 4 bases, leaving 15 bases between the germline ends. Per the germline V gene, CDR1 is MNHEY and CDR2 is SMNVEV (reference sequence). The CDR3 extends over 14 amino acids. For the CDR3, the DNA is TGTGCCAGCAGCCCCCAACTCACGGGAGAGACCCAGTACTTC. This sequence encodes CASSPQLTGETQYF.

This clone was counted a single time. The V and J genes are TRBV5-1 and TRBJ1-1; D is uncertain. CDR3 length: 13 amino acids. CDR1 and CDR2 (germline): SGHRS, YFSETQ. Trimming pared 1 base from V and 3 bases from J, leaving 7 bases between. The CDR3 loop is CASSLSPYTEAFF. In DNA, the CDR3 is TGCGCCAGCAGCTTGTCGCCGTACACTGAAGCTTTCTTT.

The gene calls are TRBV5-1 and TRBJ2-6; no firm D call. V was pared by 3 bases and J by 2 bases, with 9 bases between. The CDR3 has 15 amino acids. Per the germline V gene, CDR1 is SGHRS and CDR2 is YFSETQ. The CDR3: CASSWLDAGANVLTF. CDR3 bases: TGCGCCAGCAGCTGGTTGGATGCTGGGGCCAACGTCCTGACTTTC.

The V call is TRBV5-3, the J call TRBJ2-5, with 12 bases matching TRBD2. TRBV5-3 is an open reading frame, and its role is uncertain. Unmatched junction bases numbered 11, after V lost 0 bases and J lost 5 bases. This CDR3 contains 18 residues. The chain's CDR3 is CARSLDSRLAGDFETQYF. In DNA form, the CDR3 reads TGTGCCAGAAGCTTGGACAGTCGACTAGCGGGAGATTTTGAGACCCAGTACTTC.

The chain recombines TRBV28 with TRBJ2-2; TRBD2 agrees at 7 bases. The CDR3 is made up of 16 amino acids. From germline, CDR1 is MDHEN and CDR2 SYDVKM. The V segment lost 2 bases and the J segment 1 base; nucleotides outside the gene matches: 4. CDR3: CASSLRLALNTGELFF. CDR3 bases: TGTGCCAGCAGTTTAAGACTAGCCTTGAACACCGGGGAGCTGTTTTTT.

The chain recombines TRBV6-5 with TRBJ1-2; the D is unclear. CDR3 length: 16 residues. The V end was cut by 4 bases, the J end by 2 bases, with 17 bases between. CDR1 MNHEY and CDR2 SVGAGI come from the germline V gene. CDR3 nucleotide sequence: TGTGCCAGCAGTTCTCGGTTGCCACAAGGCAACTATGGCTACACCTTC. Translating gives CASSSRLPQGNYGYTF.

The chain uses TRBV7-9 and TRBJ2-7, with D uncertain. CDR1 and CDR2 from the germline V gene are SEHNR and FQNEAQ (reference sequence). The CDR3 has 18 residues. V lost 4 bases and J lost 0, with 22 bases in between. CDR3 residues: CASSYNPPRGASSYEQYF. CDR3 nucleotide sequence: TGTGCCAGCAGCTATAATCCCCCCCGTGGCGCCAGCTCCTACGAGCAGTACTTC.

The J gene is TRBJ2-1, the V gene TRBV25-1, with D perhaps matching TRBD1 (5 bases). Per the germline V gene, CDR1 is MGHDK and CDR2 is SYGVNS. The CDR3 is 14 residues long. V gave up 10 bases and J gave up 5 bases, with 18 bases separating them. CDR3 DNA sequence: TGTGCCACTGCAGGGTATGCTCTGGACAATGAGCAGTTCTTC. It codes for CATAGYALDNEQFF.

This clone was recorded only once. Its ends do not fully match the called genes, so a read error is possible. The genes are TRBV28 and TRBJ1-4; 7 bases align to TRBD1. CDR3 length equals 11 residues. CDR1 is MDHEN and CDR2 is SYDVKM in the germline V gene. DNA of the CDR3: TGTGCCAGCAGTTTCCCGGGACAGCATATTTTT. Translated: CASSFPGQHIF. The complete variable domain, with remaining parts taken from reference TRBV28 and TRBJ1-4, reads DVKVTQSSRYLVKRTGEKVFLECVQDMDHENMFWYRQDPGLGLRLIYFSYDVKMKEKGDIPEGYSVSREKKERFSLILESASTNQTSMYLCASSFPGQHIFGSGTQLSVL.

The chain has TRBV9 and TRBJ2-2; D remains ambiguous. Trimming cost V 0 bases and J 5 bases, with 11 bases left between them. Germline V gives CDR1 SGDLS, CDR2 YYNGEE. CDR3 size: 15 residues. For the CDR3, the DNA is TGTGCCAGCAGCGTAGGACCGGAGACTACCGGGGAGCTGTTTTTT. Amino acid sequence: CASSVGPETTGELFF.

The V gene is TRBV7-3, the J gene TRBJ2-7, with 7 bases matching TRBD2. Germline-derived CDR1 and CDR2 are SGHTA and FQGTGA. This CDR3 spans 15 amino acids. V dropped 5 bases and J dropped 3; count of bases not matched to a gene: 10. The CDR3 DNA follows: TGTGCCAGCAGCCAAGGAGCGGGGCAACTCTACGAGCAGTACTTC. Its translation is CASSQGAGQLYEQYF. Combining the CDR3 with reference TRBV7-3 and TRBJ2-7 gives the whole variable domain GAGVSQTPSNKVTEKGKYVELRCDPISGHTALYWYRQSLGQGPEFLIYFQGTGAADDSGLPNDRFFAVRPEGSVSTLKIQRTERGDSAVYLCASSQGAGQLYEQYFGPGTRLTVT.

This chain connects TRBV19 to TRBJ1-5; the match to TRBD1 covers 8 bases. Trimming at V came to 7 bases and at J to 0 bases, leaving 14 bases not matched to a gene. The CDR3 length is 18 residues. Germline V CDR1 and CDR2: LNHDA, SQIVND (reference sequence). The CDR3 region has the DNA TGTGCCAGTAAAGGAGGCAGGGGGCGCCCCCATAGCAATCAGCCCCAGCATTTT. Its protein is CASKGGRGRPHSNQPQHF.